This T cell receptor (beta chain) was captured by sequencing in a study of T cell clones after liver transplantation. About the research overall: A pre-transplant mixed lymphocyte reaction with TCRbeta sequencing defined graft-donor-reactive clones followed in post-transplant blood. Pre-transplant mixed lymphocyte reactions yielded third-party-reactive TCRbeta sequences as comparators for graft-donor-reactive sequences. Broader study findings: These preliminary findings come from unstandardized post-transplant sampling times.

The protocol was immunoSEQ multiplex PCR, while the TCRdb copy is restricted to in-frame clones and leaves out a portion. The data hold tens of thousands of clones, with 90% observed a single time. Germline loops: CDR1 SNHLY, CDR2 FYNNEI. This CDR3 is 15 amino acids long. V shed 6 bases, J shed 2 bases, and the junction held 7 bases outside the gene matches. Notes on this clone: What it binds is not known.

The sequence was obtained from a human donor who received a liver transplant. The chain joins TRBV2 to TRBJ1-3; TRBD1 agrees at 7 bases. The sample was CD4+ T cells from blood, taken before liver transplant. This chain's CDR3 is CASSITGVAGNTIYF. DNA of the CDR3: TGTGCCAGCAGCATTACAGGGGTGGCTGGAAACACCATATATTTT.